This T cell receptor (beta chain) was captured in a study of blood T cell repertoires in COVID-19. On the study more broadly: COVID-19 samples, acute and convalescent, were from the United States, Italy and Spain. Sources were T cells, B-cell-depleted T cells, or PBMCs; the material itself was cDNA or gDNA.

As processed by the authors: Amplification of reference gene primers was used by the study to estimate nucleated cell counts. TCRdb's copy holds only in-frame clones and misses some; the assay was immunoSEQ multiplex PCR. The D gene and trimming were derived from the DNA, and the V and J assignments and clone size from that table. Counted here are roughly 95,000 clones, around 90% occurring once; the ten biggest clones make up approximately 4.1%. The CDR3 sequence is 14 residues long. CDR1 is SGHNT, CDR2 YYREEE, per germline (reference sequence). The V and J ends lost 4 bases and 7 bases, in that order; junction bases with no gene match: 10.

The source of this sequence is a woman aged 45-59 years in a cohort sampled during active COVID-19. Sequencing was performed on peripheral blood. The genes are TRBV5-4 and TRBJ1-2, with 7 nucleotides matching TRBD1. The CDR3 loop reads CASSLPYRGAGYTF. The DNA of the CDR3 is TGTGCCAGCAGCCTTCCTTACAGGGGCGCTGGCTACACCTTC.